The 18 T cell receptor beta chains listed next were all sequenced from one sample in a study of T cells after yellow fever vaccination. TCRdb processed the 5' RACE reads anew with MiXCR; each CDR3 protein has one entry. Altogether 300,000 to 450,000 distinct CDR3 sequences are present, around 6.5% being singletons, with the ten largest covering over 12%. The sequenced sample was PBMCs, obtained 5 days after the yellow fever booster vaccination. The origin of the receptors is a man under 40 who received the YFV17D yellow fever vaccine.

The genes are TRBV6-5 and TRBJ2-7; possible D gene TRBD2, 5 bases. CDR3 size: 14 residues. Trimming pared 1 base from V and 7 bases from J, leaving 14 bases between. CDR1 is MNHEY, CDR2 SVGAGI, per germline. The CDR3 loop reads CASSYFRAREEQYF. The CDR3 DNA follows: TGTGCCAGCAGTTACTTTCGGGCTCGGGAAGAGCAGTACTTC.

This clonotype showed up just a few times. The chain couples TRBV3-1 to TRBJ2-5; 7 bases are a match to TRBD2. The CDR3 sequence is 13 residues long. CDR1 and CDR2 from the germline V gene are LGHDT and YNNKEL (reference sequence). V was clipped by 8 bases and J by 5 bases; unmatched bases: 8. CDR3 sequence reads: CASGGVGVETQYF. The CDR3 DNA sequence: TGTGCCAGCGGGGGGGTCGGAGTGGAGACCCAGTACTTC.

This chain links TRBV27 with TRBJ1-1, with D perhaps TRBD1 (5 bases). Germline values: CDR1 MNHEY, CDR2 SMNVEV (reference sequence). The CDR3 has 15 residues. V shed 9 bases and J shed 3 bases, with 20 bases lying between them. CDR3 sequence reads: CASRDGRTRYTEAFF. In nucleotides, the CDR3 is TGTGCCAGTAGGGACGGAAGGACAAGATACACTGAAGCTTTCTTT.

There are a few counts of this clonotype. The chain has TRBV5-6 and TRBJ2-1, with D perhaps TRBD2 (6 bases). Germline V CDR1 and CDR2: SGHDT, YYEEEE. V was trimmed by 4 bases and J by 6 bases, leaving 17 bases between them. The CDR3 is 15 amino acids. In nucleotides, the CDR3 is TGTGCCAGCAGCCCTCGGGACTTAGACACCAATGAGCAGTTCTTC. It codes for CASSPRDLDTNEQFF.

This clonotype occurred many times. This rearrangement joins TRBV7-2 to TRBJ2-2, with D tentatively TRBD2 (5 bases). The germline gives CDR1 SGHTA, CDR2 FQGNSA. The CDR3 has 13 amino acids. Trimming left V 5 bases short and J 8 bases short, with 12 bases between. The chain's CDR3 is CASSLHEGGELFF. CDR3 bases: TGTGCCAGCAGCCTCCATGAGGGAGGGGAGCTGTTTTTT.

This clonotype was picked up many times. The chain is built from TRBV20-1 and TRBJ2-1; TRBD2 aligns across 7 bases. This CDR3 has 15 residues. Germline V gene lookup returns CDR1 DFQATT and CDR2 SNEGSKA (reference sequence). With V trimmed by 5 bases and J by 0 bases, 7 bases remained unmatched. The CDR3 spells CSAARAGSSYNEQFF. DNA for the CDR3: TGCAGTGCTGCGCGAGCGGGGAGCTCCTACAATGAGCAGTTCTTC.

A few counts support this clonotype. This rearrangement joins TRBV28 to TRBJ2-7; 7 nucleotides agree with TRBD1. The CDR3 runs 15 residues. Per germline, CDR1 MDHEN and CDR2 SYDVKM. V trimming: 7 bases; J trimming: 5 bases; junction bases outside the gene matches: 14. CDR3 protein: CASIQGTAVRDEQYF. In nucleotides, the CDR3 is TGTGCCAGCATTCAAGGGACAGCCGTCAGGGACGAGCAGTACTTC.

The chain is built from TRBV12-3 or TRBV12-4 and TRBJ2-1; 7 bases align to TRBD2. CDR3 length: 14 residues. The ends lost 6 bases at V and 9 bases at J; junction bases unmatched: 11. CDR3 nucleotides: TGTGCCAGCAGCACCGGACTAGTGGGTGGTGAGCAGTTCTTC. Its translation is CASSTGLVGGEQFF.

This clonotype was observed a few times. The genes are TRBV18 and TRBJ2-6, with D possibly being TRBD2 (5 bases). The germline gives CDR1 KGHSH, CDR2 LQKENI. CDR3 length: 19 amino acids. Trimming cost V 2 bases and J 0 bases, with 17 bases left between them. CDR3 loop: CASSPLSMGSGSGANVLTF. As DNA, the CDR3 is TGTGCCAGCTCACCATTGTCTATGGGAAGCGGCTCTGGGGCCAACGTCCTGACTTTC.

This clonotype was found a few times. This rearrangement joins TRBV6-1 to TRBJ1-6, with D perhaps TRBD1 (5 bases). This CDR3 region has 16 residues. Trimming took off 8 bases at V and 11 bases at J, with 25 bases between the two ends. Germline V gives CDR1 MNHNS, CDR2 SASEGT. The CDR3 reads CASRRGSPSIAPPLHF. In nucleotides, the CDR3 is TGTGCCAGCCGACGGGGGAGCCCTTCAATTGCGCCACCCCTCCACTTT.

This clonotype was observed at least ten times. The J gene is TRBJ2-1, the V gene TRBV15, with 12 bases fitting TRBD2. The length of the CDR3 is 17 residues. The germline V gene has CDR1 LNHNV and CDR2 YYDKDF (reference sequence). J gave up 8 bases and V 3 bases, and 11 bases lay outside the gene matches. The CDR3 loop is CATSSNNALAGGDEQFF. The CDR3 coding sequence is TGTGCCACCAGCAGCAACAACGCACTAGCGGGAGGCGATGAGCAGTTCTTC.

The chain combines TRBV12-3 or TRBV12-4 with TRBJ2-7; 11 bases are shared with TRBD1. CDR3 length equals 12 residues. V gave up 10 bases and J gave up 6 bases; unmatched junction bases: 5. CDR3 region: CATRDRGGEQYF. The CDR3 region has the DNA TGTGCCACCCGGGACAGGGGGGGCGAGCAGTACTTC.

The genes are TRBV6-5 and TRBJ2-3, with D perhaps TRBD1 or TRBD2 (6 bases each). Per the germline V gene, CDR1 is MNHEY and CDR2 is SVGAGI. The V gene lost 4 bases and the J gene lost 0 bases, with 14 bases spanning the gap. This CDR3 has 16 amino acids. CDR3 protein: CASSSTGGLSTDTQYF. The CDR3 bases are TGTGCCAGCAGTTCGACAGGAGGGCTTAGCACAGATACGCAGTATTTT.

This clonotype showed up many times. The genes are TRBV5-1 and TRBJ1-1; the match to TRBD1 covers 7 bases. The CDR3 contains 13 residues. Germline assignment: CDR1 SGHRS and CDR2 YFSETQ. Trimming removed 3 bases from V and 7 bases from J; junction bases left unmatched: 6. CDR3 sequence reads: CASSSTGSNEAFF. CDR3 coding DNA: TGCGCCAGCAGCTCGACAGGGAGTAATGAAGCTTTCTTT.

This clonotype was counted only a few times. The V call is TRBV12-3 or TRBV12-4, the J call TRBJ2-5, with D maybe TRBD1 (6 bases). The CDR3 sequence is 14 residues long. Trimming shortened V by 3 bases and J by 7 bases, and 15 bases separated the two germline ends. CDR3 DNA: TGTGCCAGCAGTTTTCGACAGGCTATGGCGACCCAGTACTTC. Translation gives CASSFRQAMATQYF.

A few counts support this clonotype. J is TRBJ2-1 and V is TRBV10-1; TRBD2 aligns across 9 bases. The V gene's germline CDR1 is WNHNN and CDR2 SYGVQD (reference sequence). The trim removed 4 bases at V and 6 bases at J, leaving 4 bases unmatched. There are 14 residues in the CDR3. CDR3 sequence: CASSALAGRNEQFF. The CDR3 coding sequence is TGCGCCAGCAGTGCACTAGCGGGTCGCAATGAGCAGTTCTTC.

The genes are TRBV19 and TRBJ2-5; perhaps TRBD1 as D (5 bases). Germline CDR1 LNHDA, CDR2 SQIVND (reference sequence). The CDR3 totals 13 residues. V was shortened by 8 bases and J by 2 bases, with 12 bases between the two germline ends. CDR3 loop: CASGKDTQETQYF. The CDR3 nucleotides read TGTGCCAGTGGAAAGGACACTCAAGAGACCCAGTACTTC.

This clonotype was observed many times. Written as DNA, the CDR3 is TGTGCCAGCAGTGACTCTAGTCACACCGGGGAGCTGTTTTTT. Its translation: CASSDSSHTGELFF. The chain joins TRBV6-4 to TRBJ2-2; no clear D. V gave up 0 bases and J gave up 3 bases, with 5 bases separating them. Germline loops: CDR1 MRHNA, CDR2 SNTAGT. The CDR3 has 14 residues.